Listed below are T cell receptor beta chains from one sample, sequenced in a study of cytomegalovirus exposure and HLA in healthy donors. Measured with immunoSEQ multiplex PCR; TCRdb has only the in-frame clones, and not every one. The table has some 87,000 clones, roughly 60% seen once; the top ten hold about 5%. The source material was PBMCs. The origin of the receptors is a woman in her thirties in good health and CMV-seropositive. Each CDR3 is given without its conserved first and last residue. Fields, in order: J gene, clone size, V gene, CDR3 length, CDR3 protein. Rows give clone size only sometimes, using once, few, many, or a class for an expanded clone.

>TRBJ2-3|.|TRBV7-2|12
ASSLGGVTDTQY
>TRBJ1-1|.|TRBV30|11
AWTAGGNTEAF
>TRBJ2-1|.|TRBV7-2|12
ASSSISGGAEQF
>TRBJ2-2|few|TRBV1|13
TSSAPEEYPGELF
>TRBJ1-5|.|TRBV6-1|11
ASDRGGVQPQH
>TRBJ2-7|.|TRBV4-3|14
ASSHQSLTGIHEQY
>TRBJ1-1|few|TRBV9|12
ASSVSGQGRSAF
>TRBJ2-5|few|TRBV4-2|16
ASSQKPGLAGDGETQY
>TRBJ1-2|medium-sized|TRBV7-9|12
ASSPPPAEDGYT
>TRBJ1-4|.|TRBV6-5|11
ASSRTGGEKLF
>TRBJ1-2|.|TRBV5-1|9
ASGTGHGYT
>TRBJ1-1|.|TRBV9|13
ASSLSNRQNTEAF
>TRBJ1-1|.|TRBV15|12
ATSKSGGNTEAF
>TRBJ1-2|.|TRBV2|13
ASRTGQSSNYGYT
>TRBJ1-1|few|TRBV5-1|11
ASHSGDSAEAF
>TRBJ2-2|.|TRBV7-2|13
ASSPRGPNTGELF
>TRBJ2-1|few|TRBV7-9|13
ASSRTGTSYNEQF
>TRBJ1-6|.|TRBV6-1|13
ASSDRRDGNSPLH
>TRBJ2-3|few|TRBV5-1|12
ASSHSKSTDTQY
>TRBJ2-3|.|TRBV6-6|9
ASSSGGTQY
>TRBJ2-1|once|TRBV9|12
ASSVELAREEQF
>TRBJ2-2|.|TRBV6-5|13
ASSPDRGGTGELF
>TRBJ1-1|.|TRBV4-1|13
ASSQGLVAAAEAF
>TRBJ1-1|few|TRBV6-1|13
ASSLSAGVNTEAF
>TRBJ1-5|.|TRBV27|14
ASSERQRSGNQPQH
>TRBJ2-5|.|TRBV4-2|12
ASSQSGKQETQY
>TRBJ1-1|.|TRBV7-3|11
ASSTGENTEAF
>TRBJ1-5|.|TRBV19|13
ASSSRELLSQPQH
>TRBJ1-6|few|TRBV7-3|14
ASSLTGTGLNSPLH
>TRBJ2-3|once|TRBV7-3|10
ASSLDRDTQY
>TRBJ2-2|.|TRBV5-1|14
ASSFFLAGDTGELF
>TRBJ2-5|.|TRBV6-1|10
ASSPAWETQY
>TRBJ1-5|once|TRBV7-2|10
ASSVTGPPQH
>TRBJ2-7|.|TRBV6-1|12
ASKRDQGTYEQY
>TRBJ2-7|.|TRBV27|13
ASSSGLAGSDEQY
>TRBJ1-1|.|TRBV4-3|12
ASSQDLGNTEAF
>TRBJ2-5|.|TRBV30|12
AWSVLGGGETQY
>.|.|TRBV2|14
ASSQGLAGSRDEQY
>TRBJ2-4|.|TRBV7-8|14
ASSPDRVRTKNIQY
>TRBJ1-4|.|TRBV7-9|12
ASSEQGVGEKLF
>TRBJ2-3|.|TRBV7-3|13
ASSLKAGGTDTQY
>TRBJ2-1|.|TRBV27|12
ASSPGTGINEQF
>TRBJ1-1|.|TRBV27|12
ASSLPNRRTEAF